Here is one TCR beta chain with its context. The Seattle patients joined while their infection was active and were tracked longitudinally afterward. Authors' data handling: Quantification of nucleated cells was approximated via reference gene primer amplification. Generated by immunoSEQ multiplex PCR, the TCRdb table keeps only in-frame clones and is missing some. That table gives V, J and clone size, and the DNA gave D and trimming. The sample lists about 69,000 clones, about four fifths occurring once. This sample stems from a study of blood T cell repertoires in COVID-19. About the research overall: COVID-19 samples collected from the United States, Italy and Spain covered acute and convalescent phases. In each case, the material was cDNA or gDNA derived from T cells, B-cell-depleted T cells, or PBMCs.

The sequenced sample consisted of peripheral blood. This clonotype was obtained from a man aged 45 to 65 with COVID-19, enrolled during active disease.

CDR3 in DNA: TGTGCCACCAGCAGAGATAGAGGGACAGGGGCTAGGAATGAGCAGTTCTTC. Translating it yields CATSRDRGTGARNEQFF. The chain links TRBV15 to TRBJ2-1; 10 bases match TRBD1. CDR1 is LNHNV and CDR2 is YYDKDF in the germline V gene (reference sequence). V lost 0 bases and J lost 7; bases outside the gene matches: 9. This CDR3 is built from 17 residues.